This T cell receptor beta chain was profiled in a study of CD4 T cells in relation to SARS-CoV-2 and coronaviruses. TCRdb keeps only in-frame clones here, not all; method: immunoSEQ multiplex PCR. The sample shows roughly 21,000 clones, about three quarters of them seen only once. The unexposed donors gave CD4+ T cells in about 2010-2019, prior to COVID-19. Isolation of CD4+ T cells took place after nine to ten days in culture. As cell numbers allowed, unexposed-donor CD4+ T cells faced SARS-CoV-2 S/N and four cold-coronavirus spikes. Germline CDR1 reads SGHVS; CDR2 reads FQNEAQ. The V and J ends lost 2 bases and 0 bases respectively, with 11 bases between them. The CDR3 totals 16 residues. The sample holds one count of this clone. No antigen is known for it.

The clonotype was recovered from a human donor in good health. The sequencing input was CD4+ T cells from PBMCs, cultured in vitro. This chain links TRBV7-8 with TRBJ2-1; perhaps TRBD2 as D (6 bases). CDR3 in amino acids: CASSLYGSPSYNEQFF. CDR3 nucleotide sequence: TGTGCCAGCAGCTTATACGGGAGTCCCTCCTACAATGAGCAGTTCTTC.